The 4 T cell receptor beta chains below come from one sample, sequenced in a study of blood T cell repertoires in COVID-19. Some clones are missing from TCRdb's copy, which holds only in-frame ones; the method was immunoSEQ multiplex PCR. The table includes 150,000 to 200,000 clones, 81% detected once. The sample comprised PBMCs or T cells enriched from blood (not recorded which). These receptors came from a woman between 35 and 50 years old with acute COVID-19.

J is TRBJ2-1 and V is TRBV9, with D perhaps TRBD1 (6 bases). V was trimmed by 5 bases and J by 7 bases, leaving 19 bases between them. The CDR3 covers 15 residues. Germline V gene sequence: CDR1 SGDLS, CDR2 YYNGEE. The CDR3 protein is CASSQTGKSDNEQFF. For the CDR3, the DNA is TGTGCCAGCAGTCAAACAGGGAAGTCTGATAATGAGCAGTTCTTC. Supplemented by reference TRBV9 and TRBJ2-1, the full variable domain reads DSGVTQTPKHLITATGQRVTLRCSPRSGDLSVYWYQQSLDQGLQFLIQYYNGEERAKGNILERFSAQQFPDLHSELNLSSLELGDSALYFCASSQTGKSDNEQFFGPGTRLTVL.

The chain combines TRBV9 with TRBJ2-1; possibly TRBD2 for D (5 bases). V lost 0 bases and J lost 2, with 12 bases in between. The CDR3 sequence is 16 residues long. The germline gives CDR1 SGDLS, CDR2 YYNGEE. As DNA, the CDR3 is TGTGCCAGCAGCGTAGTTGGGCAGAGGGCCTACAATGAGCAGTTCTTC. Translating gives CASSVVGQRAYNEQFF. Full variable domain (missing parts from reference TRBV9 and TRBJ2-1): DSGVTQTPKHLITATGQRVTLRCSPRSGDLSVYWYQQSLDQGLQFLIQYYNGEERAKGNILERFSAQQFPDLHSELNLSSLELGDSALYFCASSVVGQRAYNEQFFGPGTRLTVL.

The rearrangement links TRBV4-2 to TRBJ2-1; the match to TRBD2 covers 7 bases. The J segment lost 7 bases and the V segment lost 1 base, leaving 4 bases of the junction unmatched. Looked up from germline, CDR1 is LGHNA and CDR2 is YNFKEQ. The CDR3 length is 14 residues. The CDR3 DNA reads TGTGCCAGCAGCCAAGGGCTACTAGCGAATGAGCAGTTCTTC. The encoded protein is CASSQGLLANEQFF.

V and J are TRBV2 and TRBJ2-2; 9 nucleotides match TRBD2. V shed 6 bases, J shed 2 bases, and the junction held 10 bases outside the gene matches. CDR3 length: 17 residues. Germline V gene data show CDR1 as SNHLY and CDR2 as FYNNEI. The CDR3: CASSPGRTSVNTGELFF. For the CDR3, the DNA is TGTGCCAGCAGCCCCGGAAGGACTAGCGTAAACACCGGGGAGCTGTTTTTT.